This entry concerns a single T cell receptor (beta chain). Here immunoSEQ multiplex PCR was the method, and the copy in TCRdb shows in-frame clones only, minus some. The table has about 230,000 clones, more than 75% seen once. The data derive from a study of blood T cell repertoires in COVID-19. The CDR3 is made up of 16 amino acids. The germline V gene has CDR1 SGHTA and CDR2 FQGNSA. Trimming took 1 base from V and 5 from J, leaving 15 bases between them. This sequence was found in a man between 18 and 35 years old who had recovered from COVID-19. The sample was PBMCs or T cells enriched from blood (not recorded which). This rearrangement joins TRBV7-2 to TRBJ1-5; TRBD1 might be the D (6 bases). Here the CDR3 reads CASSLDGTNRDQPQHF. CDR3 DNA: TGTGCCAGCAGCTTAGATGGGACAAACCGAGATCAGCCCCAGCATTTT.